A selection of T cell receptor beta chains follows, all from one sample in a study of blood T cell repertoires in COVID-19. Repertoires were generated with immunoSEQ multiplex PCR, while TCRdb's copy carries only in-frame clones and drops some. The data contain a few hundred thousand clones, 87% of them singletons. Sequenced input: peripheral blood. These receptor sequences come from a man between 18 and 35 years old with active or convalescent COVID-19. CDR3s leave out the opening cysteine and the closing phenylalanine or tryptophan.

J gene	V gene	CDR3 protein
TRBJ1-2	TRBV5-1	ASSLSQGTYGYT
TRBJ2-1	TRBV7-9	ASSLAGSGRAQGNEQF
TRBJ2-3	TRBV6-5	ASSYLTSGRADTQY
TRBJ1-6	TRBV7-3	ASRQGEGLETYNSPLH
TRBJ1-1	TRBV15	ATSNRRGTNTEAF
TRBJ2-4	TRBV28	ASSTRLAGGNRKRAKNIQY
TRBJ2-1	TRBV5-1	ASSFSGGAVNEQF
TRBJ2-2	TRBV5-1	ASSLDKNTGELF
TRBJ1-4	TRBV28	ASRPDPGQGGKLF
TRBJ1-2	TRBV6-2/TRBV6-3	ASSYGRGAAFNYGYT
TRBJ1-2	TRBV18	ASSPGPDAAGYT
TRBJ1-6	TRBV10-3	ASKGQNNSPLH
TRBJ1-4	TRBV18	ASSQFETTNEKLF
TRBJ2-7	TRBV6-5	ASRAPGLAGPEQY
TRBJ1-4	TRBV6-5	ASSKTATNEKLF
TRBJ2-2	TRBV6-5	ASSRGREGVGELF
TRBJ2-7	TRBV4-1	ASSQRREGLYEQY
TRBJ2-2	TRBV2	ASSDEVSGELF
TRBJ2-3	TRBV27	ASSFIRTDTQY
TRBJ2-1	TRBV25-1	ASYLGQLQDNEQF
TRBJ2-7	TRBV7-4	ASSGRDRGREQY
TRBJ2-3	TRBV5-4	ASSLGLNTQY
TRBJ1-5	TRBV28	ASSAGTGGNQPQH
TRBJ1-2	TRBV4-1	ASSQITGGVYGYT
TRBJ2-1	TRBV12-3/TRBV12-4	ASSELATEQF
TRBJ2-1	TRBV7-2	ASSLGRGPRDEQF
TRBJ1-1	TRBV9	ASSPTSGTGETEAF
TRBJ2-1	TRBV7-2	ASSRTLYTGSSYNEQF
TRBJ2-7	TRBV7-9	ASSPRLGNEQY
TRBJ2-5	TRBV18	ASCDRAFRETQY
TRBJ2-1	TRBV27	ASRKPSYGNEQF
TRBJ2-5	TRBV20-1	EQDFGTQY
TRBJ2-5	TRBV7-9	ASSLANEYQETQY